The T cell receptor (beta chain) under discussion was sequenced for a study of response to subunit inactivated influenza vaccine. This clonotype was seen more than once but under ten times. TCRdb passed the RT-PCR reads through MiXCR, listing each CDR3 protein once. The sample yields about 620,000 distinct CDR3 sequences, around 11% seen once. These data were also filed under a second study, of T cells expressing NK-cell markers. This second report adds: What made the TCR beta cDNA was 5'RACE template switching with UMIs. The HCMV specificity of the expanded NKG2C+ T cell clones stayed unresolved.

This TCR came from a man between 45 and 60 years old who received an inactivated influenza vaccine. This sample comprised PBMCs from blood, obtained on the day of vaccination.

CDR3 sequence reads: CASTQGPPTEAFF. CDR3 bases: TGTGCCAGCACTCAGGGACCTCCCACTGAAGCTTTCTTT. This chain connects TRBV12-3 or TRBV12-4 to TRBJ1-1, with a tentative D call TRBD1 (5 bases). Trimming cost V 7 bases and J 4 bases, with 13 bases left between them. This CDR3 region has 13 residues.